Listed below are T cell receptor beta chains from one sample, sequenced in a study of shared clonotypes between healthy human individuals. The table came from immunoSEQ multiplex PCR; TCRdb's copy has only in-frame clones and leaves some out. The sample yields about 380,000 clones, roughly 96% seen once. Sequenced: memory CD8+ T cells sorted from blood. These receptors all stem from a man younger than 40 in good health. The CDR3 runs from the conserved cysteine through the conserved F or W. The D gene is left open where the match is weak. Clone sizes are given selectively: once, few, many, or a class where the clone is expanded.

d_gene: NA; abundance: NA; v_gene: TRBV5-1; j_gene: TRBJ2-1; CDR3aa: CASSPGQSYNEQFF
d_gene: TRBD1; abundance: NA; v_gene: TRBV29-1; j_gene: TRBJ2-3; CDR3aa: CSVVRRTGATDTQYF
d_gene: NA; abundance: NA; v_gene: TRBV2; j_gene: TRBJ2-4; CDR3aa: CASSELGPRLAKNIQYF
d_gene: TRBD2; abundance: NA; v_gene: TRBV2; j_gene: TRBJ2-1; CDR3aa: CASRETSGTYNEQFF
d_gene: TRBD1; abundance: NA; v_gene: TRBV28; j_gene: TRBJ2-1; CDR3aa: CASSSGTGGYEQFF
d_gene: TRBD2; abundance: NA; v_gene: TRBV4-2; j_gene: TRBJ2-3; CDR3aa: CASSRIAGEGNRGGYPDTQYF
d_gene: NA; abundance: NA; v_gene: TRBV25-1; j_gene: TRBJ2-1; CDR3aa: CASSVKDSYNEQFF
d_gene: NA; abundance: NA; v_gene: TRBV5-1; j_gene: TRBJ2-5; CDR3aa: CASSLGVTQETQYF
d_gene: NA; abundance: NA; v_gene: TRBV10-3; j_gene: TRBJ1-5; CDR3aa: CAISPTRVGGAYSNQPQHF
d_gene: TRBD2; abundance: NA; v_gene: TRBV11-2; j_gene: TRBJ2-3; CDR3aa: CASSRGTSGIHTDTQYF
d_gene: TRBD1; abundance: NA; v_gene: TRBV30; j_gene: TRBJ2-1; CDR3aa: CAWSVDRGYNEQFF
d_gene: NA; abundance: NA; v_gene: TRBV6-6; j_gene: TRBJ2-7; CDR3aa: CASSYLERGEQYF
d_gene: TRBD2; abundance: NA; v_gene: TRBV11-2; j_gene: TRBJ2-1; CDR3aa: CASSLVLGLSGFEQFF
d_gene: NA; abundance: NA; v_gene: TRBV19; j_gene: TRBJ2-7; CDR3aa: CASSIFLSGTPYEQYF
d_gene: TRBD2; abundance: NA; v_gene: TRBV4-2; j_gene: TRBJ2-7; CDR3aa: CASSSRTSGEQYF
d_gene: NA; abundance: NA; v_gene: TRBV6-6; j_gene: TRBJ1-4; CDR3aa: CASRQEGMDEKLFF
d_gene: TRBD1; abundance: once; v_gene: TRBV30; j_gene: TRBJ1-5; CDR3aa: CAWSAVTGASNQPQHF
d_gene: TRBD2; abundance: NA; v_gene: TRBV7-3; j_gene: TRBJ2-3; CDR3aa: CASSPRGLAGGTFTDTQYF
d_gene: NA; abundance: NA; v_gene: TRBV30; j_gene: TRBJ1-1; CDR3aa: CAWSVPGMNTEAFF
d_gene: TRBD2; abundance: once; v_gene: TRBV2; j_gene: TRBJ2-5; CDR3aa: CASRDLLAGGPETQYF
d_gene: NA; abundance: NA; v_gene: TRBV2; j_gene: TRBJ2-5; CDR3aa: CASRQGDTLQETQYF
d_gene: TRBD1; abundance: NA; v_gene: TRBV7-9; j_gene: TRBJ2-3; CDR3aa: CASTLGQGKTDTQYF
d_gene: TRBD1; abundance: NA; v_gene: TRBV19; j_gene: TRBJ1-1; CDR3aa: CASKAAGTGALAFEAFF
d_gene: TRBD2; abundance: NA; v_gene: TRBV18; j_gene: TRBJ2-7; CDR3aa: CASSPRASGSYEQYF
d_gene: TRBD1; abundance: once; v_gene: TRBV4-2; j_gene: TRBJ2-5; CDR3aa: CASSQEVGQGDETQYF
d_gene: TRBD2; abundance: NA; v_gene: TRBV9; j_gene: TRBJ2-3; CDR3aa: CASSVSSGSFTDTQYF
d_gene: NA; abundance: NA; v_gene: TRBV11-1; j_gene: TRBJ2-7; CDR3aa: CASSKSPRRYEQYF
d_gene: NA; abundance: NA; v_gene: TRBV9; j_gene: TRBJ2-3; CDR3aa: CASSVASTDTQYF
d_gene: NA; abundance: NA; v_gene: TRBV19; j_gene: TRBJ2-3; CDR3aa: CASSIGVGTDTQYF
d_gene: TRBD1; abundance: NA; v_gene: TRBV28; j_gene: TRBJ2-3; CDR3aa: CASSSGQGAASTDTQYF